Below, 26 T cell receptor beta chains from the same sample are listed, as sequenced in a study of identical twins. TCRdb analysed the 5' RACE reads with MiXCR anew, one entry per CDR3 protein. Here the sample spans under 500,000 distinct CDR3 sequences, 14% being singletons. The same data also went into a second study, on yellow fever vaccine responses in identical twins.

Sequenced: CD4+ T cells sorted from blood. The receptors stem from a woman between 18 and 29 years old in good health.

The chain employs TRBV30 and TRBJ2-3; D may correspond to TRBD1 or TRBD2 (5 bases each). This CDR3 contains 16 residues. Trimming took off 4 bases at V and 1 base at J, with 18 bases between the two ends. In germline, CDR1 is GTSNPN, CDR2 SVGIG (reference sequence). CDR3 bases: TGTGCCTGGATGCATCCGGGACCCATGGGCACAGATACGCAGTATTTT. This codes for CAWMHPGPMGTDTQYF.

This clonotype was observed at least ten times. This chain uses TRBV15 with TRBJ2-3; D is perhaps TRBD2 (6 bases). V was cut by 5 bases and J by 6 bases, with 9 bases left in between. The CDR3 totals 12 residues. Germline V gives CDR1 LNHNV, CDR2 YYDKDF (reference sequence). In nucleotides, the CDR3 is TGTGCCACCAGCGCCCGGGGGGATACGCAGTATTTT. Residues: CATSARGDTQYF. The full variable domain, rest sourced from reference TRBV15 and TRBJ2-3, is DAMVIQNPRYQVTQFGKPVTLSCSQTLNHNVMYWYQQKSSQAPKLLFHYYDKDFNNEADTPDNFQSRRPNTSFCFLDIRSPGLGDTAMYLCATSARGDTQYFGPGTRLTVL.

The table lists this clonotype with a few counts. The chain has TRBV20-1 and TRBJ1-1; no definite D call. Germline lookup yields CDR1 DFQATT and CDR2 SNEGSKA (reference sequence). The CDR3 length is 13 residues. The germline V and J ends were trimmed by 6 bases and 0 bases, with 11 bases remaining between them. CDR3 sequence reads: CSASRSMNTEAFF. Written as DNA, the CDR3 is TGCAGTGCCTCGCGCAGCATGAACACTGAAGCTTTCTTT.

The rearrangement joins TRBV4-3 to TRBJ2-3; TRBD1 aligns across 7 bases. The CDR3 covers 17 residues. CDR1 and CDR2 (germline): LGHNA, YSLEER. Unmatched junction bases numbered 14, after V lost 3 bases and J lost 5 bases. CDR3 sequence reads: CASSQEPTGFRRDTQYF. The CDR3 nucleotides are TGCGCCAGCAGCCAGGAACCGACAGGGTTTCGCAGAGATACGCAGTATTTT.

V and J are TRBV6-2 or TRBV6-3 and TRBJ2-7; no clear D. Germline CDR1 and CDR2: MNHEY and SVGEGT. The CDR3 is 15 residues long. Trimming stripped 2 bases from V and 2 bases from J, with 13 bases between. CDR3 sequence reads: CASSYVGEKTYEQYF. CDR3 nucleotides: TGTGCCAGCAGTTACGTCGGAGAGAAAACCTACGAGCAGTACTTC.

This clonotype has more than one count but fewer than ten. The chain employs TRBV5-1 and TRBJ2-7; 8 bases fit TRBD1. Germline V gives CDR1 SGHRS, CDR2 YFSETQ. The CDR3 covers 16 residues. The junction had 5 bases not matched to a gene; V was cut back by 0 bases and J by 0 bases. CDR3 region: CASSLGGTGLSYEQYF. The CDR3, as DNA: TGCGCCAGCAGCTTGGGGGGGACAGGACTCTCCTACGAGCAGTACTTC. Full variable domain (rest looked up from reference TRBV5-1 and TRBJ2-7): KAGVTQTPRYLIKTRGQQVTLSCSPISGHRSVSWYQQTPGQGLQFLFEYFSETQRNKGNFPGRFSGRQFSNSRSEMNVSTLELGDSALYLCASSLGGTGLSYEQYFGPGTRLTVT.

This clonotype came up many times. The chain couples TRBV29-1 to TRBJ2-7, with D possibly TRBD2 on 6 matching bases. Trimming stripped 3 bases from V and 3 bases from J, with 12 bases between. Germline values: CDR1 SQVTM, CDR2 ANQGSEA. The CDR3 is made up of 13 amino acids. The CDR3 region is CSVEGGNHYEQYF. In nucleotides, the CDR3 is TGCAGCGTTGAGGGCGGGAATCACTACGAGCAGTACTTC.

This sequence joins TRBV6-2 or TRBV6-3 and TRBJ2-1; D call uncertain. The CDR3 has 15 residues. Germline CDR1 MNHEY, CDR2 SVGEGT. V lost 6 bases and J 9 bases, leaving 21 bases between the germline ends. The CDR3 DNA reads TGTGCCAGCAGCCTACGTGGGCAGGTAGAGAGTGAGCAGTTCTTC. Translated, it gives CASSLRGQVESEQFF.

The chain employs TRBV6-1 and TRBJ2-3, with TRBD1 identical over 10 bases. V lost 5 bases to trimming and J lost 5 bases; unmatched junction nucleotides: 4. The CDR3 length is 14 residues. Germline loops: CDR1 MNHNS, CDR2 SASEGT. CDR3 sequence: CASSRQGARDTQYF. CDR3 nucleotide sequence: TGTGCCAGCAGTCGACAGGGGGCACGAGATACGCAGTATTTT.

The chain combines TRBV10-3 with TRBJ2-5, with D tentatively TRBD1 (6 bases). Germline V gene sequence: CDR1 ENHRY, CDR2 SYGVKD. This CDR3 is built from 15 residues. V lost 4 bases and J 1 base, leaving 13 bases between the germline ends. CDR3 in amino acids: CAISVLGQVQETQYF. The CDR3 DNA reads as TGTGCCATCAGTGTTTTGGGACAAGTCCAAGAGACCCAGTACTTC.

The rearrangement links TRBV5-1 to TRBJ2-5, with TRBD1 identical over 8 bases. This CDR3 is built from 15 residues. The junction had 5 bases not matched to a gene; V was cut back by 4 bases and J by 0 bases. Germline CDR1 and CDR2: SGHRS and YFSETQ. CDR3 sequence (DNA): TGCGCCAGCAGCCCCGGGGACAGGAACCAAGAGACCCAGTACTTC. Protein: CASSPGDRNQETQYF.

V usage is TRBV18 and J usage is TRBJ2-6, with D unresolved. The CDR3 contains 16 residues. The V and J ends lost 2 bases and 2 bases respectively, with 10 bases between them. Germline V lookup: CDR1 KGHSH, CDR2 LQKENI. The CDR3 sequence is CASSPMRLTGANVLTF. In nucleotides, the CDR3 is TGTGCCAGCTCACCAATGAGGTTAACTGGGGCCAACGTCCTGACTTTC.

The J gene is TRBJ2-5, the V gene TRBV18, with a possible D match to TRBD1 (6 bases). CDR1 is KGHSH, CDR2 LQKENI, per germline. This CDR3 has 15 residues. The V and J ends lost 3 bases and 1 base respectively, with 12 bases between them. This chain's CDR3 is CASSPPQGTQETQYF. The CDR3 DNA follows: TGTGCCAGCTCACCCCCCCAGGGGACCCAAGAGACCCAGTACTTC.

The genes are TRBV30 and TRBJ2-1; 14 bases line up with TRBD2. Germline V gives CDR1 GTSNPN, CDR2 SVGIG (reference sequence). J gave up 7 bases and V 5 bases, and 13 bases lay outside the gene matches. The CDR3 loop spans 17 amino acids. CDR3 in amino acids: CAWGGPGLAGVRNEQFF. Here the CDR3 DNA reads TGTGCCTGGGGCGGACCGGGACTAGCGGGAGTCAGAAATGAGCAGTTCTTC.

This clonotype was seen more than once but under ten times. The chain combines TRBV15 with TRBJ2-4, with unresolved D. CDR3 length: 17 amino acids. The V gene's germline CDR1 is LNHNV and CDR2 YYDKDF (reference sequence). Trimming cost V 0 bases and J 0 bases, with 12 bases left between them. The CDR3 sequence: CATSRDNSLLAKNIQYF. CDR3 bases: TGTGCCACCAGCAGAGATAACTCCCTACTAGCCAAAAACATTCAGTACTTC.

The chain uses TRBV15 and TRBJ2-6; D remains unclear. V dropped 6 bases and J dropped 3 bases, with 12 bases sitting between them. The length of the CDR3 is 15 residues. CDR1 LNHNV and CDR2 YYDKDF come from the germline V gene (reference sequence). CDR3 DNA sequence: TGTGCCACCAGTCAACTCCCGAATGGGGCCAACGTCCTGACTTTC. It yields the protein CATSQLPNGANVLTF. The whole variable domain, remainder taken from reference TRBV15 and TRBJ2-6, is DAMVIQNPRYQVTQFGKPVTLSCSQTLNHNVMYWYQQKSSQAPKLLFHYYDKDFNNEADTPDNFQSRRPNTSFCFLDIRSPGLGDTAMYLCATSQLPNGANVLTFGAGSRLTVL.

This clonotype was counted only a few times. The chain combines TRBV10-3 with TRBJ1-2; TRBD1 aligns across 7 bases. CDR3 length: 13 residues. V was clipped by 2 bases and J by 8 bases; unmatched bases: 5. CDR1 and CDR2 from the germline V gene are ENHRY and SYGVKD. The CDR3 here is CAISEEGAQGYTF. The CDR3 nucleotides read TGTGCCATCAGTGAGGAGGGGGCGCAAGGCTACACCTTC.

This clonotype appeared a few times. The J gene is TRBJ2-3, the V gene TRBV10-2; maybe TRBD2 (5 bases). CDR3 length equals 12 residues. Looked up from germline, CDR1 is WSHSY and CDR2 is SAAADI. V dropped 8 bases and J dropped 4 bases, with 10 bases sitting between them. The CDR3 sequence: CASASRADTQYF. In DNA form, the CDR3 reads TGCGCCAGCGCATCGAGGGCAGATACGCAGTATTTT.

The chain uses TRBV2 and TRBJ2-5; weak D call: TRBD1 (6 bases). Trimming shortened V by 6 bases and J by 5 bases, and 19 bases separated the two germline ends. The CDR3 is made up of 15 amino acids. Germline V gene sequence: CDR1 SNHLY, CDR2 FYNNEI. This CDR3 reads CASSKTTVQGETQYF. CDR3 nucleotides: TGTGCCAGCAGCAAAACGACAGTCCAGGGGGAGACCCAGTACTTC.

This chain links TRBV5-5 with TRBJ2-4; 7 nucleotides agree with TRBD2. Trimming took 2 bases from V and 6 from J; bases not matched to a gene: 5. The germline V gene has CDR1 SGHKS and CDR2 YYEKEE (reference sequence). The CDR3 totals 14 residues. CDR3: CASSFTSEANIQYF. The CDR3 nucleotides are TGTGCCAGCAGCTTCACTAGCGAGGCAAACATTCAGTACTTC.

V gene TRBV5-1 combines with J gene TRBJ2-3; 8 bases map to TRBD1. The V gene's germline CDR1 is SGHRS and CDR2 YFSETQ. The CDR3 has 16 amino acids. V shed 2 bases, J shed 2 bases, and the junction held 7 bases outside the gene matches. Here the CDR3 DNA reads TGCGCCAGCAGCTTCAAGACAGGGGCGGACACAGATACGCAGTATTTT. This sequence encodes CASSFKTGADTDTQYF.

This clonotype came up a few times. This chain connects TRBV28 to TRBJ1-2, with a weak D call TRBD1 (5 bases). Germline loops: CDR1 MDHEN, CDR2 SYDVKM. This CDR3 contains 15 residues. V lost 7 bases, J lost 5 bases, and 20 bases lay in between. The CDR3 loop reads CASNSLRGGLYGYTF. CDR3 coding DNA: TGTGCCAGCAACAGCCTCCGTGGGGGTTTATATGGCTACACCTTC.

This CDR3 is CASSFSISGDTEAFF. In DNA, the CDR3 is TGTGCCAGCAGCTTCAGTATTTCAGGGGACACTGAAGCTTTCTTT. V usage is TRBV5-6 and J usage is TRBJ1-1, with D possibly TRBD1 on 6 matching bases. Trimming took off 2 bases at V and 3 bases at J, with 14 bases between the two ends. Germline CDR1 SGHDT, CDR2 YYEEEE. There are 15 residues in the CDR3.

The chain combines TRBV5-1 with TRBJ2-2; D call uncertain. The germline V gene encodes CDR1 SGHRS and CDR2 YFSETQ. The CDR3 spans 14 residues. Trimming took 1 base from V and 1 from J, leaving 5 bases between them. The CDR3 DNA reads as TGCGCCAGCAGCTTGAACTGGAACACCGGGGAGCTGTTTTTT. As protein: CASSLNWNTGELFF.

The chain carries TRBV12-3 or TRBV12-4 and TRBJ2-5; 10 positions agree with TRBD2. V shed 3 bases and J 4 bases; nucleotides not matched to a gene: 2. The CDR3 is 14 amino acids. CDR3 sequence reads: CASSFGTSVETQYF. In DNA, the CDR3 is TGTGCCAGCAGTTTTGGGACTAGCGTAGAGACCCAGTACTTC.

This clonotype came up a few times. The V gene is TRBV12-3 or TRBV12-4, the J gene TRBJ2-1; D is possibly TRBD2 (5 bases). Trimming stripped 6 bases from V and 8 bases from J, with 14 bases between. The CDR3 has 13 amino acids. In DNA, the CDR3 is TGTGCCAGCAGCCCGGCCGGGGTTGATGAGCAGTTCTTC. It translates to CASSPAGVDEQFF.